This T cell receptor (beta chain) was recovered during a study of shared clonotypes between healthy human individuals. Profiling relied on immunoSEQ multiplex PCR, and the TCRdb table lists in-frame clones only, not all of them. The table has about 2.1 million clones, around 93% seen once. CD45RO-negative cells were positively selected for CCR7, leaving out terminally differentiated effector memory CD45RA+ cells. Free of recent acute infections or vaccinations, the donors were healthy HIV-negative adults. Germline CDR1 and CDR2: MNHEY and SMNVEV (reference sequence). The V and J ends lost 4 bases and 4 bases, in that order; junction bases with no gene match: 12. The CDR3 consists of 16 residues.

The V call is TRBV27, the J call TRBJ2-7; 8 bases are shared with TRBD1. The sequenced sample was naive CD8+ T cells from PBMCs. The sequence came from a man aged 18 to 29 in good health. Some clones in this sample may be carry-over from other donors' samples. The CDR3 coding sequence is TGTGCCAGCAGTTCGCCGGCACAGGGGGTTGAGTACGAGCAGTACTTC. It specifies CASSSPAQGVEYEQYF.